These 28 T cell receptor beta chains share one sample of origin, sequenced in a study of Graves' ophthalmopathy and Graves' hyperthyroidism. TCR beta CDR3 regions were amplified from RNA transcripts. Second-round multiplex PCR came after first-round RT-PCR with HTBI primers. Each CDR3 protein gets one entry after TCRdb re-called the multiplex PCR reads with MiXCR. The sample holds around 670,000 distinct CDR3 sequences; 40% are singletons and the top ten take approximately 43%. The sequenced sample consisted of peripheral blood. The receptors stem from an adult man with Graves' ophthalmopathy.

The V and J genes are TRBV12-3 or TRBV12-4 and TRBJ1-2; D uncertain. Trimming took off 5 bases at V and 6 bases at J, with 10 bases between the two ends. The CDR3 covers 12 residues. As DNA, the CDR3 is TGTGCCAGCAGTGAAGCAGTGAATGGCTACACCTTC. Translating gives CASSEAVNGYTF.

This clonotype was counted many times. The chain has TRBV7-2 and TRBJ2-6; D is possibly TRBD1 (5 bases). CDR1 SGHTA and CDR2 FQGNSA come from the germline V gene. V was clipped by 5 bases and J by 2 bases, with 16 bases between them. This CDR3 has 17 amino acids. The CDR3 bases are TGTGCCAGCAGCACGCCCCCGGGCAGGGCTGGGGCCAACGTCCTGACTTTC. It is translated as CASSTPPGRAGANVLTF.

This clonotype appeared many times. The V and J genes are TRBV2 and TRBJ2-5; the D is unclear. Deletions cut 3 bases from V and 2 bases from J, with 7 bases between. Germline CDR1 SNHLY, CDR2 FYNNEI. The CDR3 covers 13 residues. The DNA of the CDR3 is TGTGCCAGCAGTGATCTCGAACAAGAGACCCAGTACTTC. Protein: CASSDLEQETQYF.

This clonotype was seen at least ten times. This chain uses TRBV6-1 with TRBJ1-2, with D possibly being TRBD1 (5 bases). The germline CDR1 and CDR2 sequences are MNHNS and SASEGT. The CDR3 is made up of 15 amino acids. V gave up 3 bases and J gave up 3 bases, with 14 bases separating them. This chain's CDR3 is CASSDRTWGDYGYTF. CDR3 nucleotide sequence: TGTGCCAGCAGTGACCGGACGTGGGGGGACTATGGCTACACCTTC.

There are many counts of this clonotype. This chain's CDR3 is CSVVFSGAYEQYF. The CDR3 DNA is TGCAGCGTTGTGTTCAGCGGGGCTTACGAGCAGTACTTC. The chain carries TRBV29-1 and TRBJ2-7, with 7 nucleotides matching TRBD2. Looked up from germline, CDR1 is SQVTM and CDR2 is ANQGSEA. Unmatched junction bases numbered 7, after V lost 4 bases and J lost 4 bases. The CDR3 is 13 residues long.

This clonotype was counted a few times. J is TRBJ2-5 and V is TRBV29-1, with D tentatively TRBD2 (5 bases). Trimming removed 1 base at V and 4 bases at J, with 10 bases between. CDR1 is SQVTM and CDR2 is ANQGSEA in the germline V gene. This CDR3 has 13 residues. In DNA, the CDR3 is TGCAGCGTTGAAGGGGCCGGAGGAGAGACCCAGTACTTC. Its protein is CSVEGAGGETQYF.

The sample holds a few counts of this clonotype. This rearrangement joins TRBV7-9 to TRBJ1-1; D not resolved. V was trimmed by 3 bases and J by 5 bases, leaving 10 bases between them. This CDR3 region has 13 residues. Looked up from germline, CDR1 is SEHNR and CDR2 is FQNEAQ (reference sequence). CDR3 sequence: CASSLNKRTEAFF. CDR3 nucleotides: TGTGCCAGCAGCTTGAATAAGAGAACTGAAGCTTTCTTT. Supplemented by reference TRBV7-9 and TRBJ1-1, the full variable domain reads DTGVSQNPRHKITKRGQNVTFRCDPISEHNRLYWYRQTLGQGPEFLTYFQNEAQLEKSRLLSDRFSAERPKGSFSTLEIQRTEQGDSAMYLCASSLNKRTEAFFGQGTRLTVV.

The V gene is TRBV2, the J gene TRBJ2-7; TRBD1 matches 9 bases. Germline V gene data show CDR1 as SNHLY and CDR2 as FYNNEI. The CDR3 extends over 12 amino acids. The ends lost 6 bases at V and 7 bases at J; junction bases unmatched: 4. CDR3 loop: CASRLTGGEQYF. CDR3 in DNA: TGTGCCAGCAGACTGACAGGGGGGGAGCAGTACTTC.

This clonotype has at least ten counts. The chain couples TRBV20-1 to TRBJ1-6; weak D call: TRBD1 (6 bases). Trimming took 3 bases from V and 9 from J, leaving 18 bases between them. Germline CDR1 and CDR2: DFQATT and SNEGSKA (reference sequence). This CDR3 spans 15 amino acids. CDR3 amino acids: CSASDGGRGVSPLHF. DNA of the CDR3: TGCAGTGCTAGTGATGGGGGCAGGGGTGTTTCACCCCTCCACTTT.

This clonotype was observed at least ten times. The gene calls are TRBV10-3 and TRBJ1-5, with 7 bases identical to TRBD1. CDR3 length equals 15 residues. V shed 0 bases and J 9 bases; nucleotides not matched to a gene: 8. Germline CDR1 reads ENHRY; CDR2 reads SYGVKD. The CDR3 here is CAISESDRTSSPQHF. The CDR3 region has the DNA TGTGCCATCAGTGAGTCGGACAGGACTTCTTCGCCCCAGCATTTT.

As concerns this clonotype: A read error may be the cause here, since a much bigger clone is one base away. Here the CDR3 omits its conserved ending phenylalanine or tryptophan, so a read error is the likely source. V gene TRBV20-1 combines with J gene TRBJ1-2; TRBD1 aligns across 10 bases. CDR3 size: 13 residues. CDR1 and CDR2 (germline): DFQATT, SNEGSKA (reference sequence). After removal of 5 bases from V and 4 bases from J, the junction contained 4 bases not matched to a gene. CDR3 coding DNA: TGCAGTGCTGCCCGGGACAGGGGCTATGGCTACACCCTC. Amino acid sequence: CSAARDRGYGYTL.

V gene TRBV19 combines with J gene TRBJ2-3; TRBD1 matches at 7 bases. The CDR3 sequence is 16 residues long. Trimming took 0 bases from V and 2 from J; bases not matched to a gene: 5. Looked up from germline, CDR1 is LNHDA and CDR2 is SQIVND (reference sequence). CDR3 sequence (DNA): TGTGCCAGTAGTATAGATCTGGGACAGATCACAGATACGCAGTATTTT. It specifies CASSIDLGQITDTQYF.

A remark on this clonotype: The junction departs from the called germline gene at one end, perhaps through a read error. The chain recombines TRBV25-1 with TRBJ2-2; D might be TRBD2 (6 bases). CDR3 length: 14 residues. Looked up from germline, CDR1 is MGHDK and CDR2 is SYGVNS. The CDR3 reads CASSLAELSGKLFF. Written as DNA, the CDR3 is TGCGCCAGCAGCTTAGCGGAATTATCCGGGAAGCTGTTTTTT.

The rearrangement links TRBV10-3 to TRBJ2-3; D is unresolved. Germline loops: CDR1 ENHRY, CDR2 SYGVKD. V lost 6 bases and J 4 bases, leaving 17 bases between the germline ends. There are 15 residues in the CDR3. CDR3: CAISEGIASADTQYF. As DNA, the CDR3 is TGTGCCATCAGCGAAGGGATTGCGAGCGCAGATACGCAGTATTTT.

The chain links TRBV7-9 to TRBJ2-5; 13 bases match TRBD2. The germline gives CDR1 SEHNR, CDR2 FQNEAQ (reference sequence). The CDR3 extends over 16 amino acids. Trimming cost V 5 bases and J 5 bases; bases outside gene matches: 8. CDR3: CASSRGTSGARETQYF. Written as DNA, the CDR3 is TGTGCCAGCAGCCGCGGGACTAGCGGGGCGAGGGAGACCCAGTACTTC. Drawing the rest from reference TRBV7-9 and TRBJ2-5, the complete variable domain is DTGVSQNPRHKITKRGQNVTFRCDPISEHNRLYWYRQTLGQGPEFLTYFQNEAQLEKSRLLSDRFSAERPKGSFSTLEIQRTEQGDSAMYLCASSRGTSGARETQYFGPGTRLLVL.

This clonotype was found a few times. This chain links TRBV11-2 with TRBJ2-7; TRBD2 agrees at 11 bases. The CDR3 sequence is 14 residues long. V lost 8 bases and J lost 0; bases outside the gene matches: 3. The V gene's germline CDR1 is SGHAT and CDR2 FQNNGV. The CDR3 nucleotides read TGTGCCAGCCGGACTAGCGGGCTCTCCTACGAGCAGTACTTC. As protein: CASRTSGLSYEQYF.

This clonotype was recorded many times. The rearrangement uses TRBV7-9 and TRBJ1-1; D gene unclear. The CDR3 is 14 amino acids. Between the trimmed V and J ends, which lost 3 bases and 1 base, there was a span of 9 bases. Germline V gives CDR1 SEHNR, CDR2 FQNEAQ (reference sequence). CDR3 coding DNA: TGTGCCAGCAGCTTGGAGAGACAGAACACTGAAGCTTTCTTT. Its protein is CASSLERQNTEAFF.

Written as DNA, the CDR3 is TGCAGTGCTAGAGTTTTAAGGGGACAGGAATATCAGCCCCAGCATTTT. Translation gives CSARVLRGQEYQPQHF. The chain is built from TRBV20-1 and TRBJ1-5, with 8 bases identical to TRBD1. CDR3 length: 16 amino acids. V lost 1 base, J lost 5 bases, and 10 bases stayed unmatched. Germline CDR1 is DFQATT and CDR2 is SNEGSKA (reference sequence).

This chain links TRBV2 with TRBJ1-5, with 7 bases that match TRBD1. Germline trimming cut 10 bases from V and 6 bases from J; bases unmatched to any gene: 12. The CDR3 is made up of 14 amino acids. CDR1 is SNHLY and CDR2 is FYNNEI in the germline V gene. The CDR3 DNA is TGTGCCACCGATAAACAGGGGCCGGCTCAGCCCCAGCATTTT. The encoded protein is CATDKQGPAQPQHF.

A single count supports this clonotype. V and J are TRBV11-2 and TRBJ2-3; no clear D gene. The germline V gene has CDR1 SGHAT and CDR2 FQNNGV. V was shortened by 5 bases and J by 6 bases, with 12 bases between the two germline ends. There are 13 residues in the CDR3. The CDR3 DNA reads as TGTGCCAGCAGCGACGCGACTGGTGATACGCAGTATTTT. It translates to CASSDATGDTQYF.

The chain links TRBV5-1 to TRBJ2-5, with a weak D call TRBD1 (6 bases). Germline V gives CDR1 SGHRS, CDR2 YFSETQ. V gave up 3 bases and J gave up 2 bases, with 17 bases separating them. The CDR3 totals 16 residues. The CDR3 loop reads CASSSGTVGGQETQYF. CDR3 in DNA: TGCGCCAGCAGCTCGGGGACGGTAGGGGGACAAGAGACCCAGTACTTC.

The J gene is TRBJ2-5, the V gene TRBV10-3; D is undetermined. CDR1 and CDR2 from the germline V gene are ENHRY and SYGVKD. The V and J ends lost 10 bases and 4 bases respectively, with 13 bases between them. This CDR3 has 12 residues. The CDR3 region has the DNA TGTGCCACTCGGACCCAAGGAGAGACCCAGTACTTC. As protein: CATRTQGETQYF.

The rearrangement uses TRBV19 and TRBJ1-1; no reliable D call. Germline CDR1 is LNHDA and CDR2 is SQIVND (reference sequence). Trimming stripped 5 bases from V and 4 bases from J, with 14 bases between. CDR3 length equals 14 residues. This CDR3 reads CASSSSQVGTEAFF. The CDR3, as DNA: TGTGCCAGTAGTTCAAGTCAGGTTGGCACTGAAGCTTTCTTT.

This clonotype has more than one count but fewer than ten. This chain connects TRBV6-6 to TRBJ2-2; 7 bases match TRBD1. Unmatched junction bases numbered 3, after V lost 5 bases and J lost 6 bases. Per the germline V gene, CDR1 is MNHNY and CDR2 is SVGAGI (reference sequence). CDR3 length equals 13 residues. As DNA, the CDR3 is TGTGCCAGCAGTACCGGGACAGCCGGGGAGCTGTTTTTT. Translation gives CASSTGTAGELFF.

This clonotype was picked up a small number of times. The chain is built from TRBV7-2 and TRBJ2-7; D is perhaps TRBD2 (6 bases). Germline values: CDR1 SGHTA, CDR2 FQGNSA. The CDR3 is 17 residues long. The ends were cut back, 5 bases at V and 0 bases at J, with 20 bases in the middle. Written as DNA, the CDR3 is TGTGCCAGCAGCGTCCTCGACCCGGGACTGGGCTCCTACGAGCAGTACTTC. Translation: CASSVLDPGLGSYEQYF.

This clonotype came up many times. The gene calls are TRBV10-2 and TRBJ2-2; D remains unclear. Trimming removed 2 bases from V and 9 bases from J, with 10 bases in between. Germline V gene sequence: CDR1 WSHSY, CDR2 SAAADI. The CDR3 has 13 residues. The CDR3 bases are TGCGCCAGCAGTGAGCTATTCGACCGGGAGCTGTTTTTT. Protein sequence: CASSELFDRELFF.

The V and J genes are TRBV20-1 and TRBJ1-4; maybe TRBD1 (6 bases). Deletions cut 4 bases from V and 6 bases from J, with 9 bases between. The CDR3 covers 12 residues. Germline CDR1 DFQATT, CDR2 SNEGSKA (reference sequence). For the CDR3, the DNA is TGCAGTGCTAATAGGGGGGATGAAAAACTGTTTTTT. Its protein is CSANRGDEKLFF.

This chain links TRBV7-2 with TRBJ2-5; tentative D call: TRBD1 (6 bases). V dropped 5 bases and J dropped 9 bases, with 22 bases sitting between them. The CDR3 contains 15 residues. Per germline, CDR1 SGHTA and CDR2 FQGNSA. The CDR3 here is CASSPDSLWNQPQYF. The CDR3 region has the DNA TGTGCCAGCAGCCCGGACAGTTTGTGGAATCAGCCCCAGTACTTC.